Given below is one T cell receptor (beta chain) in context. The authors' processing: Amplifying reference gene primers gave estimates of nucleated cell counts. The method was immunoSEQ multiplex PCR; TCRdb's version includes in-frame clones alone and lacks a portion of them. Clone size and the V and J calls come from that table; the DNA yielded D and trimming. The sample comprises 200,000 to 300,000 clones, 70% to 90% of which are singletons, and 3.7% rests with the top ten. This specimen comes from a study of blood T cell repertoires in COVID-19. About the study: The study drew acute and convalescent COVID-19 samples from the United States, Italy and Spain.

V lost 1 base to trimming and J lost 12 bases, with 13 bases between them. The CDR3 has 13 residues. Germline assignment: CDR1 SGDLS and CDR2 YYNGEE. The V call is TRBV9, the J call TRBJ1-4, with D unclear. Material: peripheral blood. This TCR was recovered from a middle-aged woman with acute or convalescent COVID-19. CDR3 nucleotide sequence: TGTGCCAGCAGCGTATGGGAGGATGGAGAACTGTTTTTT. As protein: CASSVWEDGELFF.